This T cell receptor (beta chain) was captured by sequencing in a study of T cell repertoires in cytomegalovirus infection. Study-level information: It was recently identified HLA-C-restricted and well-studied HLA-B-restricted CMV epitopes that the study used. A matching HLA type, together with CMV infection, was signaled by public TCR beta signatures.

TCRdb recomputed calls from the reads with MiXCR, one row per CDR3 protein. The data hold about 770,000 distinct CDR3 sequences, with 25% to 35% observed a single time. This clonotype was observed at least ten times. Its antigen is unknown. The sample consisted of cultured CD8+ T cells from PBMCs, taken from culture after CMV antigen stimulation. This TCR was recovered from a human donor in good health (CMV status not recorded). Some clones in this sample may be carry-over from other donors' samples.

CDR3 region: CASRGQTKGGYGYTF. In DNA form, the CDR3 reads TGTGCCAGCAGGGGACAGACTAAGGGGGGCTATGGCTACACCTTC. This rearrangement joins TRBV12-3 or TRBV12-4 to TRBJ1-2; 7 bases are shared with TRBD1. V lost 6 bases, J lost 4 bases, and 11 bases stayed unmatched. The CDR3 is 15 residues long.